This entry concerns a single T cell receptor beta chain. Its antigen is currently unknown. Germline-derived CDR1 and CDR2 are SEHNR and FQNEAQ (reference sequence). Trimming pared 0 bases from V and 1 base from J, leaving 10 bases between. The CDR3 loop spans 16 amino acids. These data come from a study of shared clonotypes between healthy human individuals. Study as a whole: Researchers drew samples from two women and a few men aged 18 to 49. General study results and limits: Generation probabilities were higher for clonotypes shared across all four sorted-subset donors than for unshared ones.

Template for every sorted-subset replicate PCR totaled around 200 ng DNA, roughly 30,000 T cell genomes. Generated by immunoSEQ multiplex PCR, the TCRdb table keeps only in-frame clones and is missing some. There are roughly 2.5 million clones in the sample; around 94% occur only once, and around 0.14% lies in the top ten. The gene calls are TRBV7-9 and TRBJ2-1; unclear D gene. Sequencing input: naive CD4+ T cells sorted from blood. Subset indicated: CD45RA+ positively selected. This TCR was sampled from a man in his late teens or twenties in good health. CDR3 residues: CASSLALAASYNEQFF. Written as DNA, the CDR3 is TGTGCCAGCAGCTTAGCTTTGGCGGCTTCCTACAATGAGCAGTTCTTC.